Shown below are 2 T cell receptor beta chains from a single sample sequenced in a study of Graves' ophthalmopathy and Graves' hyperthyroidism. TCR beta CDR3 amplification used RNA transcripts. The first round was an RT-PCR with HTBI primers, and the second round was a multiplex PCR. TCRdb reprocessed the multiplex PCR reads via MiXCR and lists one record per CDR3 protein. The table includes about 1.1 million distinct CDR3 sequences, around a third detected once. The sequenced sample consisted of peripheral blood or thyroid tissue (not recorded which). The origin of the receptors is an adult man with Graves' hyperthyroidism.

The sample holds a few counts of this clonotype. V and J are TRBV2 and TRBJ1-2; TRBD1 is a possible D gene (5 bases). CDR1 is SNHLY, CDR2 FYNNEI, per germline. Trimming pared 7 bases from V and 3 bases from J, leaving 9 bases between. This CDR3 is built from 12 residues. Here the CDR3 DNA reads TGTGCCAGCACAGGGCGGCACTATGGCTACACCTTC. Its translation: CASTGRHYGYTF.

This clonotype was seen ten or more times. The rearrangement links TRBV5-1 to TRBJ2-5; the match to TRBD2 covers 8 bases. V dropped 6 bases and J dropped 4; count of bases not matched to a gene: 5. The germline V gene has CDR1 SGHRS and CDR2 YFSETQ. CDR3 length equals 13 residues. The CDR3 loop reads CASTFAGGETQYF. Written as DNA, the CDR3 is TGCGCCAGCACCTTTGCGGGGGGAGAGACCCAGTACTTC.